This T cell receptor beta chain derives from a study of blood T cell repertoires in COVID-19 (dated by TCRdb to the early 2020s). Regarding the research as a whole: Samples from collaborators originated in the United States, Italy and Spain and spanned both the acute and convalescent phases of COVID-19. The material from the prospective study consisted of cDNA or gDNA derived from T cells, B-cell-depleted T cells, or PBMCs. Subjects who had been exposed to COVID-19, were actively infected with it, or had recovered from it provided the deeply sampled blood TCRbeta repertoires that made up the dataset. The repertoires were made available in a free public database intended to serve as a resource for research on the immune response to SARS-CoV-2. The samples were drawn from the first 160 participants of the ongoing ImmuneRACE study and from under 1,500 subjects provided by 6 global collaborators. The sample metadata nearly always contained a de-identified subject ID, COVID-19 status, age in years and sex. HLA class I and class II types, where available, came from metadata supplied by the sample provider rather than from assay-based typing. Overall study outcomes, separate from this receptor: Clinical and demographic metadata were provided uncurated, with the amount varying by source and participant.

From its cysteine to its phenylalanine, the CDR3 spans 16 amino acids. The read is trimmed to its CDR3 DNA, 48 bases read in frame from base 1. For CDR1 and CDR2, the germline V gene lists ENHRY and SYGVKD. The trim is 3 bases for V and 0 bases for J, with a gap of 11 bases between the germline ends. In regard to this clone: Which antigen it targets is not known. Nothing much larger sits one base from this clone, and base qualities are not available.

The immunoSEQ Assay, a bias-controlled multiplex PCR, was used to amplify TCRbeta CDR3 regions from genomic DNA. In the paper's pipeline: The number of nucleated cells in each sample was estimated by amplification of reference gene primers within the assay. Sequence reads were collapsed and filtered to measure the absolute abundance of every unique TCRbeta CDR3 rearrangement. For each sample, productive Simpson clonality was calculated as the square root of Simpson's diversity index across productive rearrangements. The table was pulled from immuneACCESS by TCRdb, which kept in-frame rearrangements only. Such tables lose some clones; where checked, under half of the loss comes from unresolved V genes, and the rest has no known cause. The V and J calls and the clone size are those of that table, but D and trimming were determined from the DNA. In all, the sample holds 150,000 to 200,000 clones, and about 92% of those were seen once. Roughly 2% of the sample lies in the top ten.

In Seattle, one collaborating source enrolled patients while the infection was active and tracked those patients longitudinally over the course of disease. Whole blood was collected in K2EDTA tubes by collaborating institutions according to the institutions' own protocols. For TCRbeta analysis, collaborators shipped samples in one of three forms: frozen whole blood, isolated PBMCs, or DNA extracted from either of those sample types. The chain joins TRBV10-3 to TRBJ1-4; the D gene identity is not certain. This TCR was recovered from a woman aged 55 to 70 with COVID-19, enrolled during active disease. The sequencing sample was made of peripheral blood. The CDR3 region: CAISDSKSATNEKLFF. The sequenced DNA: TGTGCCATCAGTGATTCTAAGAGCGCAACTAATGAAAAACTGTTTTTT.